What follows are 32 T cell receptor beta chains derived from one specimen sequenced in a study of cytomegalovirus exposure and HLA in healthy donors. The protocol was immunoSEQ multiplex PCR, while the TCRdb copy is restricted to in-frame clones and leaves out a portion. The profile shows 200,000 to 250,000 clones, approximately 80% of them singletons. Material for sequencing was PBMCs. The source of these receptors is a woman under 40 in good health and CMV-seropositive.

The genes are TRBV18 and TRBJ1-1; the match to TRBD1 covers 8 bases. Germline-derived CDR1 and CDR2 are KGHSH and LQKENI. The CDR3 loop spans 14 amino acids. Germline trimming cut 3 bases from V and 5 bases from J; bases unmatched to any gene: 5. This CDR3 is CASSPQTGGTEAFF. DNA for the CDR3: TGTGCCAGCTCACCTCAAACAGGGGGGACTGAAGCTTTCTTT. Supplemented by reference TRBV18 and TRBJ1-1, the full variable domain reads NAGVMQNPRHLVRRRGQEARLRCSPMKGHSHVYWYRQLPEEGLKFMVYLQKENIIDESGMPKERFSAEFPKEGPSILRIQQVVRGDSAAYFCASSPQTGGTEAFFGQGTRLTVV.

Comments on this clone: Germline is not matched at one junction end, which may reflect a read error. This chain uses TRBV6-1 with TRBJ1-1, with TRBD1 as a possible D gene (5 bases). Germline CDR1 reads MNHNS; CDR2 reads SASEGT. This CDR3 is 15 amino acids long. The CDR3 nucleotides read TGTGCCAGCCGAACCAGGGAAATAGGGGATTTTGAAACTTTCTTT. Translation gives CASRTREIGDFETFF.

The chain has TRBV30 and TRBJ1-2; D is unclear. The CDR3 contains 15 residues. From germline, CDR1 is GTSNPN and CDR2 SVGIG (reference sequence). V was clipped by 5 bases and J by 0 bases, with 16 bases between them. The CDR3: CAWGGWVVANYGYTF. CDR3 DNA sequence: TGTGCCTGGGGCGGCTGGGTGGTAGCTAACTATGGCTACACCTTC.

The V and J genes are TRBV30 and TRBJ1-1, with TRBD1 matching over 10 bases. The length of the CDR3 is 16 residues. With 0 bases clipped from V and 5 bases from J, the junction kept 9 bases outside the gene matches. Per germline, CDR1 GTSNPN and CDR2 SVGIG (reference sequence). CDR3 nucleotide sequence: TGTGCCTGGAGTGTACTTCCCCCGGGACAGGGGACTGAAGCTTTCTTT. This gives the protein CAWSVLPPGQGTEAFF.

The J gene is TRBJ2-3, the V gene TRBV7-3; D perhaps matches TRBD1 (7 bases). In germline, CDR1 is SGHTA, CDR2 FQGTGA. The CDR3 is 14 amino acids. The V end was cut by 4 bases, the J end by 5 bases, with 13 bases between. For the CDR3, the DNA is TGTGCCAGCAGCTCAGGGGGGACCCGAGATACGCAGTATTTT. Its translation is CASSSGGTRDTQYF.

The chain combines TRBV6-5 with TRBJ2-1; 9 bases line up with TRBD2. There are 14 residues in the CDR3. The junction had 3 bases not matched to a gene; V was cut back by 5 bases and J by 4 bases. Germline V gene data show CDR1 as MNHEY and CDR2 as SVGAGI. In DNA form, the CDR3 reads TGTGCCAGCAGTGTAGCGGGAGCGTACAATGAGCAGTTCTTC. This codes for CASSVAGAYNEQFF.

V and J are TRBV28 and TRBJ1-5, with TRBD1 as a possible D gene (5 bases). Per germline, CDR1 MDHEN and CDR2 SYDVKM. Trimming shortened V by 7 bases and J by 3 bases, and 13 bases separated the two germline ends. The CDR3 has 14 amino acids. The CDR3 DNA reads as TGTGCCAGCATCGGCAGGGTCGTCAATCAGCCCCAGCATTTT. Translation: CASIGRVVNQPQHF.

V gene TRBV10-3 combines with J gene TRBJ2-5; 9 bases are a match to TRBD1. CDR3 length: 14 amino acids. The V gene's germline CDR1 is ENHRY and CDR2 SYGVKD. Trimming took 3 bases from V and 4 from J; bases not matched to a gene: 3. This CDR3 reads CAISDRTGAETQYF. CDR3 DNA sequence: TGTGCCATCAGTGATCGGACAGGGGCAGAGACCCAGTACTTC.

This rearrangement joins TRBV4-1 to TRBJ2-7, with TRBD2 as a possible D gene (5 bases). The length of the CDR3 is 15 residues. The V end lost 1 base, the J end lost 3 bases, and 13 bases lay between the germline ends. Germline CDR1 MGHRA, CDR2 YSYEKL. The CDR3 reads CASSQGERIFYEQYF. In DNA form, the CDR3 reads TGCGCCAGCAGCCAAGGGGAGCGCATTTTCTACGAGCAGTACTTC.

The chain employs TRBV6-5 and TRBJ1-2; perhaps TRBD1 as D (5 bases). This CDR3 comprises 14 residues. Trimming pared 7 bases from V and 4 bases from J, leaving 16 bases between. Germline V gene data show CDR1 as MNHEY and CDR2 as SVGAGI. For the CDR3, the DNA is TGTGCCAGCACTGGGGGGGGGACTATCTATGGCTACACCTTC. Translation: CASTGGGTIYGYTF.

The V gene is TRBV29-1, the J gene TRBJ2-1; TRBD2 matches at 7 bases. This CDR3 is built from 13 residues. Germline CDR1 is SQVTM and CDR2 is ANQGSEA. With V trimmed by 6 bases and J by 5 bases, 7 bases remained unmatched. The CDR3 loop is CSVQYSGNNEQFF. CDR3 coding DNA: TGCAGCGTCCAATACAGCGGGAACAATGAGCAGTTCTTC.

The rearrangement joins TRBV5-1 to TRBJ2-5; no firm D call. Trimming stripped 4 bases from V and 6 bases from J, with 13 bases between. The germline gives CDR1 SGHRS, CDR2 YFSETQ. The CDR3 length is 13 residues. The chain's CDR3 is CASSALAGQTQYF. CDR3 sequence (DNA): TGCGCCAGCAGCGCCTTAGCAGGCCAGACCCAGTACTTC. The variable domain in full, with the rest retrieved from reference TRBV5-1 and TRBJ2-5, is KAGVTQTPRYLIKTRGQQVTLSCSPISGHRSVSWYQQTPGQGLQFLFEYFSETQRNKGNFPGRFSGRQFSNSRSEMNVSTLELGDSALYLCASSALAGQTQYFGPGTRLLVL.

In nucleotides, the CDR3 is TGCGCCAGCAGCCAAGGGGCTAGCGGAAGCAATGAGCAGTTCTTC. Translation gives CASSQGASGSNEQFF. The J gene is TRBJ2-1, the V gene TRBV4-1; 7 nucleotides match TRBD2. The CDR3 has 15 amino acids. The germline V gene has CDR1 MGHRA and CDR2 YSYEKL. The ends lost 1 base at V and 6 bases at J; junction bases unmatched: 6.

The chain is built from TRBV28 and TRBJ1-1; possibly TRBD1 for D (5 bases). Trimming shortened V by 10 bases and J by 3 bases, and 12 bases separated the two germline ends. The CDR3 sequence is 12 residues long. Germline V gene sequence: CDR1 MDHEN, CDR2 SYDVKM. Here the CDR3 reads CATRLGDTEAFF. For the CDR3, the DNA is TGTGCCACTCGCCTAGGGGACACTGAAGCTTTCTTT.

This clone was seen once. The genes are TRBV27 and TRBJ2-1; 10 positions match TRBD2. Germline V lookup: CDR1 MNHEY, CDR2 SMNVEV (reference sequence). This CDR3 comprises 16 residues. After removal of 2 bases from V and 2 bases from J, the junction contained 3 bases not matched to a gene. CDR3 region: CASSLLAGETYNEQFF. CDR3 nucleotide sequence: TGTGCCAGCAGTTTACTAGCGGGAGAGACCTACAATGAGCAGTTCTTC.

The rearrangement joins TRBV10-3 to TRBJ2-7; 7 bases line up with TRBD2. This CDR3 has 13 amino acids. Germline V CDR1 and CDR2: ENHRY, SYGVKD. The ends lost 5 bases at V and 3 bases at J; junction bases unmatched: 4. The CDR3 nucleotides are TGTGCCATCAGTCATCTAGCGGACTACGAGCAGTACTTC. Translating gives CAISHLADYEQYF.

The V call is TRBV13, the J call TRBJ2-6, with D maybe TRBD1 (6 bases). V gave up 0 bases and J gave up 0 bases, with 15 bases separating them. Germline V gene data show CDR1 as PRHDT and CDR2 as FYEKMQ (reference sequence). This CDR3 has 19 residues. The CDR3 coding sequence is TGTGCCAGCAGCTTAGGGGGGGCAGCCACCTACTCTGGGGCCAACGTCCTGACTTTC. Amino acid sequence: CASSLGGAATYSGANVLTF. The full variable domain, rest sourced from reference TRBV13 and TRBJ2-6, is AAGVIQSPRHLIKEKRETATLKCYPIPRHDTVYWYQQGPGQDPQFLISFYEKMQSDKGSIPDRFSAQQFSDYHSELNMSSLELGDSALYFCASSLGGAATYSGANVLTFGAGSRLTVL.

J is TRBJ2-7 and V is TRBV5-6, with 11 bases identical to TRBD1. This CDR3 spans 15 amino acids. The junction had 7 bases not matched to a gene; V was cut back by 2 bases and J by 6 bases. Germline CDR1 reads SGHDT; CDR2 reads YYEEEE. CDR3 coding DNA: TGTGCCAGCAGCTTTGGGGGACAGGGGGTAATCGAGCAGTACTTC. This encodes CASSFGGQGVIEQYF.

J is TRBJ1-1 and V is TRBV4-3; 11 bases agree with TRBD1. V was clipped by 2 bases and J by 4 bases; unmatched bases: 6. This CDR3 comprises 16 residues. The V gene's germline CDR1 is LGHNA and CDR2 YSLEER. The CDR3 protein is CASSQQSGTGGTEAFF. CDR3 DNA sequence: TGCGCCAGCAGCCAACAATCCGGGACAGGGGGCACTGAAGCTTTCTTT.

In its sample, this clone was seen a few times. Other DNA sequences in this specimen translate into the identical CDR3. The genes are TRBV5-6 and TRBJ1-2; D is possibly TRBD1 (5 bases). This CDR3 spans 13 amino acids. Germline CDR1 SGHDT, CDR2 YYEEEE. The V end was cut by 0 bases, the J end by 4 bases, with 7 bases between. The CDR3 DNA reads TGTGCCAGCAGCTTGGGGGGGAGCTATGGCTACACCTTC. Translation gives CASSLGGSYGYTF.

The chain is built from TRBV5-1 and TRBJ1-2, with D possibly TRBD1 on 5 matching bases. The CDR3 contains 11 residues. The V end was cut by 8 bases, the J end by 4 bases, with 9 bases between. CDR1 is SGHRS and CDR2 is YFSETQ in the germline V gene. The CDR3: CASQGSYGYTF. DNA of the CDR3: TGCGCCAGTCAGGGATCCTATGGCTACACCTTC.

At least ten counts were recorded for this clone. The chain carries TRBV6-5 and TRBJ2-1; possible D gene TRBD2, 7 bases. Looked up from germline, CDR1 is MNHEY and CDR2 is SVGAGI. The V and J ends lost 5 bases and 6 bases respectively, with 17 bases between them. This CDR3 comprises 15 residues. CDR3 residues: CASSASGEGGNEQFF. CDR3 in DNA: TGTGCCAGCAGTGCCTCAGGGGAGGGAGGCAATGAGCAGTTCTTC.

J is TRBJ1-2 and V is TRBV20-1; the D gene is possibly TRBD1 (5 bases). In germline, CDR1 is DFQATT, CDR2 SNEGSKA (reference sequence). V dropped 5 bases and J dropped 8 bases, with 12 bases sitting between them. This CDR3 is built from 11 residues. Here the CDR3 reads CSARQLKGYTF. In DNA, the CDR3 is TGCAGTGCTCGACAGCTTAAAGGCTACACCTTC.

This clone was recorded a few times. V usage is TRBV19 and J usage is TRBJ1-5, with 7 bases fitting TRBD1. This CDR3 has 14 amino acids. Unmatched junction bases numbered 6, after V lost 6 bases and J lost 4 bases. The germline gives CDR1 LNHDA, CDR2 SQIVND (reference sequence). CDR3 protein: CASRVTGTNQPQHF. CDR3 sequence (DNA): TGTGCCAGTAGGGTGACAGGGACTAATCAGCCCCAGCATTTT.

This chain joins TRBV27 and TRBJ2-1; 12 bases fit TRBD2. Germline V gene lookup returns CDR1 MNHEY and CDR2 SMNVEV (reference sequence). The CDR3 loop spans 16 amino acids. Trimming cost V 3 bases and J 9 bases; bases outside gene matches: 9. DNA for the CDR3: TGTGCCAGCAGTTTGGTGGAGACTAGCGGGAGAGTTGAGCAGTTCTTC. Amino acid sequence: CASSLVETSGRVEQFF.

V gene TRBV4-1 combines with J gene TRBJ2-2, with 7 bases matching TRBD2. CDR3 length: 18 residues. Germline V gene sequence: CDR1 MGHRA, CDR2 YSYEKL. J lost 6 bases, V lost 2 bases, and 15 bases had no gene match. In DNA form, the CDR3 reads TGCGCCAGCAGCCAACGCCAACTAGCGAGAGTTACAGCCGGGGAGCTGTTTTTT. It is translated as CASSQRQLARVTAGELFF.

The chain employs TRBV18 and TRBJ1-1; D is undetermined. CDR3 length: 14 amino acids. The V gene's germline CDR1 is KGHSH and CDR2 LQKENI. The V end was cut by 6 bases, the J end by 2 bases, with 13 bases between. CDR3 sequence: CASSSTDGNTEAFF. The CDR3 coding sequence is TGTGCCAGCTCGTCGACCGACGGAAACACTGAAGCTTTCTTT.

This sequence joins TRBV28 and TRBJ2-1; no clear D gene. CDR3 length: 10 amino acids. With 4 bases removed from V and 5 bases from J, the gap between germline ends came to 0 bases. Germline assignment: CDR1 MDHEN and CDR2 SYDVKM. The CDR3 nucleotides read TGTGCCAGCAGTTACAATGAGCAGTTCTTC. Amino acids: CASSYNEQFF. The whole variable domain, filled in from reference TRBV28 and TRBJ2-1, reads DVKVTQSSRYLVKRTGEKVFLECVQDMDHENMFWYRQDPGLGLRLIYFSYDVKMKEKGDIPEGYSVSREKKERFSLILESASTNQTSMYLCASSYNEQFFGPGTRLTVL.

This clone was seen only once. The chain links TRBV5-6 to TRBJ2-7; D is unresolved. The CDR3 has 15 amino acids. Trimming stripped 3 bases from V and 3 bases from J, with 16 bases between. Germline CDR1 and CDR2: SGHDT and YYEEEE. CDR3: CASSSDGSLGYEQYF. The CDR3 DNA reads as TGTGCCAGCAGCTCGGACGGCTCTCTAGGCTACGAGCAGTACTTC. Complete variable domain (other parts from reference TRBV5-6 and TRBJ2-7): DAGVTQSPTHLIKTRGQQVTLRCSPKSGHDTVSWYQQALGQGPQFIFQYYEEEERQRGNFPDRFSGHQFPNYSSELNVNALLLGDSALYLCASSSDGSLGYEQYFGPGTRLTVT.

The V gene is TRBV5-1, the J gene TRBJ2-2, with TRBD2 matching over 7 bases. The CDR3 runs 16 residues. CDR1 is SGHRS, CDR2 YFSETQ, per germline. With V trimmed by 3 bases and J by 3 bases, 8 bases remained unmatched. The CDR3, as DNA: TGCGCCAGCAGCTCAGGTCTAGCGGACTACACCGGGGAGCTGTTTTTT. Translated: CASSSGLADYTGELFF. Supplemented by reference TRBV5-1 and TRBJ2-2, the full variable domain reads KAGVTQTPRYLIKTRGQQVTLSCSPISGHRSVSWYQQTPGQGLQFLFEYFSETQRNKGNFPGRFSGRQFSNSRSEMNVSTLELGDSALYLCASSSGLADYTGELFFGEGSRLTVL.

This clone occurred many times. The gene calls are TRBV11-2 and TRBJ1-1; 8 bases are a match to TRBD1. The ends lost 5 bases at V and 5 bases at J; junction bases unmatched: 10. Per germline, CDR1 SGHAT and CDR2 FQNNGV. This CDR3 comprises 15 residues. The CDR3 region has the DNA TGTGCCAGCAGCCCCCGATATACAGGGGGGACTGAAGCTTTCTTT. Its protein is CASSPRYTGGTEAFF.

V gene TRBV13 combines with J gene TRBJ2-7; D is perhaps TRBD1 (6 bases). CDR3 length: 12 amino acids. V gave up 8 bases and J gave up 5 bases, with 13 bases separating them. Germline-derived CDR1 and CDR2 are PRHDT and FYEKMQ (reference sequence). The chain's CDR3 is CASQGQSDEQYF. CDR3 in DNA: TGTGCCAGCCAAGGACAGTCGGACGAGCAGTACTTC.